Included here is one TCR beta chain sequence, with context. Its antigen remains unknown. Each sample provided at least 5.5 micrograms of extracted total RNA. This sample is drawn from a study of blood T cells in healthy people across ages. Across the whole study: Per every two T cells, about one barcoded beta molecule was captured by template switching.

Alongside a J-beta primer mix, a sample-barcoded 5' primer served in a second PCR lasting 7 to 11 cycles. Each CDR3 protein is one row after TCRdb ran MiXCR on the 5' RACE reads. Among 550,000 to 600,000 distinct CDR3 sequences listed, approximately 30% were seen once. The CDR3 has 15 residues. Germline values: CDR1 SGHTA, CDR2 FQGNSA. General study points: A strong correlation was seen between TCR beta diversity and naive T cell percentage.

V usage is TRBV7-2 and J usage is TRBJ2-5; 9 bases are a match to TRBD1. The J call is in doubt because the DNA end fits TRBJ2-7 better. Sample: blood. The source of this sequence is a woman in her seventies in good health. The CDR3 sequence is CASSSPGQGRYEQYF. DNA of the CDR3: TGTGCCAGCAGCTCACCGGGACAGGGTCGGTACGAGCAGTACTTC.